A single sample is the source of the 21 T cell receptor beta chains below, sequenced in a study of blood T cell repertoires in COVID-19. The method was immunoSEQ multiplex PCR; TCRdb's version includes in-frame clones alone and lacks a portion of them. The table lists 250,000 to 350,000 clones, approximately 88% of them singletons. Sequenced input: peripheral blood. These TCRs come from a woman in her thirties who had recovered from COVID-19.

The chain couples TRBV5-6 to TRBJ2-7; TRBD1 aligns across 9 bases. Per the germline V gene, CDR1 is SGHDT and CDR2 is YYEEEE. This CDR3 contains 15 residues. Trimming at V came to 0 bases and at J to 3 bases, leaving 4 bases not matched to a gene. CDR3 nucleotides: TGTGCCAGCAGCTTGGACAGGGGGCTCAGCTACGAGCAGTACTTC. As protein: CASSLDRGLSYEQYF.

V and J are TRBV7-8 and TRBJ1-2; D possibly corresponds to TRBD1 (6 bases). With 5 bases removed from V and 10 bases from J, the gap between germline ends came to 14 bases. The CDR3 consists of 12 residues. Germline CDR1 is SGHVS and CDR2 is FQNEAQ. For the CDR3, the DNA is TGTGCCAGCAGCGGGGACACTTTCCCCTACACCTTC. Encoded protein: CASSGDTFPYTF.

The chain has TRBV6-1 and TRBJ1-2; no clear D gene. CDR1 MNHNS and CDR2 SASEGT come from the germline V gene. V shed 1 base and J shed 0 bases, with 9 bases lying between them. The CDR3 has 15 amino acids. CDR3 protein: CASSEDSRANYGYTF. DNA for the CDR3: TGTGCCAGCAGTGAAGACAGTAGAGCTAACTATGGCTACACCTTC.

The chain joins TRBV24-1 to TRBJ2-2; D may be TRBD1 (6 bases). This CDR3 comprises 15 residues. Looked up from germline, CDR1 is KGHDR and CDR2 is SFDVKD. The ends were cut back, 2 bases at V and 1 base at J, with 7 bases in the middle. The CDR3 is CATSDSGQNTGELFF. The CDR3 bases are TGTGCCACCAGTGATTCGGGACAGAACACCGGGGAGCTGTTTTTT.

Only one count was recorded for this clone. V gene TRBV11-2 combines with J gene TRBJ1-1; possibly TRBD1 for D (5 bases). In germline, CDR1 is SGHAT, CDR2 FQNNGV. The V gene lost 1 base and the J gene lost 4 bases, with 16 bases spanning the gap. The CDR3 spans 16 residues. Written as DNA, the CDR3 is TGTGCCAGCAGCTTAGGGATAGTTTCAGGGCCCACTGAAGCTTTCTTT. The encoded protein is CASSLGIVSGPTEAFF.

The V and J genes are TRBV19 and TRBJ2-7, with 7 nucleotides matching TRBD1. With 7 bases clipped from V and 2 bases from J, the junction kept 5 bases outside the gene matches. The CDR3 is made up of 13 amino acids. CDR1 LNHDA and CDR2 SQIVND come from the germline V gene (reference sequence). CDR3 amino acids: CASTPGGTYEQYF. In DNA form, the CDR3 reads TGTGCCAGTACCCCAGGGGGAACCTACGAGCAGTACTTC. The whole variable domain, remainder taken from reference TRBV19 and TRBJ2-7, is DGGITQSPKYLFRKEGQNVTLSCEQNLNHDAMYWYRQDPGQGLRLIYYSQIVNDFQKGDIAEGYSVSREKKESFPLTVTSAQKNPTAFYLCASTPGGTYEQYFGPGTRLTVT.

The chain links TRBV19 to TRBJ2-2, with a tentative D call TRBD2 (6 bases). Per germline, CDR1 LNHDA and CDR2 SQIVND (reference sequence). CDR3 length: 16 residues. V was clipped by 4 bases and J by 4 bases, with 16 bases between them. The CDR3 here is CASSRTLTSITGELFF. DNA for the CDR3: TGTGCCAGTAGTAGAACGCTGACTAGTATCACCGGGGAGCTGTTTTTT.

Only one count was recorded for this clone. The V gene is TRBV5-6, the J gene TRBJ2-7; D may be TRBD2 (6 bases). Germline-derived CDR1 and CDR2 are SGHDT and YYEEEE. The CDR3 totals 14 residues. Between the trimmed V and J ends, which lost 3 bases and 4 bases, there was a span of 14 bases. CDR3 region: CASSSTGLHYEQYF. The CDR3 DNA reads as TGTGCCAGCAGCTCTACGGGACTCCATTACGAGCAGTACTTC. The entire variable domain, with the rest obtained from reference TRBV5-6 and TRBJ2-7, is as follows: DAGVTQSPTHLIKTRGQQVTLRCSPKSGHDTVSWYQQALGQGPQFIFQYYEEEERQRGNFPDRFSGHQFPNYSSELNVNALLLGDSALYLCASSSTGLHYEQYFGPGTRLTVT.

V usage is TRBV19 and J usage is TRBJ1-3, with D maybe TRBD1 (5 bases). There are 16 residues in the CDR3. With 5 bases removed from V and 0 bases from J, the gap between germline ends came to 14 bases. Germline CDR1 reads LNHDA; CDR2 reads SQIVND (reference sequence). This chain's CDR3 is CASSQGLPISGNTIYF. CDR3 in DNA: TGTGCCAGTAGTCAGGGACTGCCTATCTCTGGAAACACCATATATTTT.

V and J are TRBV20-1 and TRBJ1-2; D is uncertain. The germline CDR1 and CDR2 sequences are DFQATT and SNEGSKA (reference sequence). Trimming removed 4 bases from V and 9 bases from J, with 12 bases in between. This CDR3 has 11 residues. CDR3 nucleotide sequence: TGCAGTGCTAAAAACATGACTTGCTACACCTTC. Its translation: CSAKNMTCYTF.

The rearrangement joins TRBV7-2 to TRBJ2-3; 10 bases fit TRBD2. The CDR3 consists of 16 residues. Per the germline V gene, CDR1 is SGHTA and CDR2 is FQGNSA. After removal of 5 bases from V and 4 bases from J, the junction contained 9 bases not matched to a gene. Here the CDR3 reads CASSLQSGGAADTQYF. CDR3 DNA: TGTGCCAGCAGCCTTCAGAGCGGGGGGGCGGCAGATACGCAGTATTTT.

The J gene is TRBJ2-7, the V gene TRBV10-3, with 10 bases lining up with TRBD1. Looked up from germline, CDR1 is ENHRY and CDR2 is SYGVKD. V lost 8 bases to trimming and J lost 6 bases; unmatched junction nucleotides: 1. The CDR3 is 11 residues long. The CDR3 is CAIWDRGEQYF. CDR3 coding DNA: TGTGCCATCTGGGACAGGGGCGAGCAGTACTTC.

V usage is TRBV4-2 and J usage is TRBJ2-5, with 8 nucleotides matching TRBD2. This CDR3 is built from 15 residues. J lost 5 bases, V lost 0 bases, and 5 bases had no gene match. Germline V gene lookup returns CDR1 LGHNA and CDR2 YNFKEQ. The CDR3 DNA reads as TGTGCCAGCAGCCAAGACGGGAGCGGGAGCGAGACCCAGTACTTC. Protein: CASSQDGSGSETQYF.

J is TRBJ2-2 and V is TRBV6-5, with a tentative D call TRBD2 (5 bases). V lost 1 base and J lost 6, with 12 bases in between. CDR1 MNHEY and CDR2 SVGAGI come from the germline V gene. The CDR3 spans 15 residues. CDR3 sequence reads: CASSYLGSGAGELFF. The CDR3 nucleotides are TGTGCCAGCAGTTACTTAGGGAGTGGCGCCGGGGAGCTGTTTTTT.

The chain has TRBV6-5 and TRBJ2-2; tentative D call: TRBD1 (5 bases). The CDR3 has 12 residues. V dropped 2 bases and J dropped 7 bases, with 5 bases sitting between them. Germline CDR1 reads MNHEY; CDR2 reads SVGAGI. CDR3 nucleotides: TGTGCCAGCAGTTACAGGGGCGGGGAGCTGTTTTTT. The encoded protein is CASSYRGGELFF.

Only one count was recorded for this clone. The CDR3 spells CASIWRAGAGEQYF. The CDR3 region has the DNA TGTGCCAGCATCTGGAGGGCAGGCGCAGGCGAGCAGTACTTC. The J gene is TRBJ2-7, the V gene TRBV5-6; possibly TRBD2 for D (6 bases). Germline-derived CDR1 and CDR2 are SGHDT and YYEEEE. Trimming took off 6 bases at V and 6 bases at J, with 19 bases between the two ends. CDR3 size: 14 residues.

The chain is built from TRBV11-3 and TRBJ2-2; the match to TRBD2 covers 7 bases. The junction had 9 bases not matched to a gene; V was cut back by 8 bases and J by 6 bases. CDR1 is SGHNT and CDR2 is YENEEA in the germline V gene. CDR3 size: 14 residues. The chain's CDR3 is CASGRGPHSGELFF. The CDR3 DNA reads TGTGCCAGCGGGAGGGGACCCCATTCCGGGGAGCTGTTTTTT.

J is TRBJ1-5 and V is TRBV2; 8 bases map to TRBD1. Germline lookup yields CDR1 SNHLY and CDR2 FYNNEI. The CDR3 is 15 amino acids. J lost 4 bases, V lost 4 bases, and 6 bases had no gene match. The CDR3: CASSVGQGGNQPQHF. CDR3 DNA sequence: TGTGCCAGCAGTGTTGGACAGGGAGGTAATCAGCCCCAGCATTTT.

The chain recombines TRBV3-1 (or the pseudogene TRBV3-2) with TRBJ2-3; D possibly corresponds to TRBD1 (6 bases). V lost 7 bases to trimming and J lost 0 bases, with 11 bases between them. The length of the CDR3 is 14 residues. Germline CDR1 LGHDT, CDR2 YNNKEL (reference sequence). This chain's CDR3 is CASKDSQSTDTQYF. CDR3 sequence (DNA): TGTGCCAGCAAGGACAGTCAAAGCACAGATACGCAGTATTTT.

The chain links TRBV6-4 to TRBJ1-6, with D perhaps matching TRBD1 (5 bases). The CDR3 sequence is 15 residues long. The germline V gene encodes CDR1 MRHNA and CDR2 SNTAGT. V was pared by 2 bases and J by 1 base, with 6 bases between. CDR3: CASSDRGSYNSPLHF. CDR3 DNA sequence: TGTGCCAGCAGTGACAGGGGATCCTATAATTCACCCCTCCACTTT.

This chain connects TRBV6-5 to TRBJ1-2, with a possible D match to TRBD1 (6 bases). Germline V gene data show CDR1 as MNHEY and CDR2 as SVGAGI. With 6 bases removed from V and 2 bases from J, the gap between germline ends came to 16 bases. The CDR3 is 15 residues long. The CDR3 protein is CASRFLSQGNYGYTF. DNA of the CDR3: TGTGCCAGCAGATTTCTTTCACAGGGAAACTATGGCTACACCTTC.